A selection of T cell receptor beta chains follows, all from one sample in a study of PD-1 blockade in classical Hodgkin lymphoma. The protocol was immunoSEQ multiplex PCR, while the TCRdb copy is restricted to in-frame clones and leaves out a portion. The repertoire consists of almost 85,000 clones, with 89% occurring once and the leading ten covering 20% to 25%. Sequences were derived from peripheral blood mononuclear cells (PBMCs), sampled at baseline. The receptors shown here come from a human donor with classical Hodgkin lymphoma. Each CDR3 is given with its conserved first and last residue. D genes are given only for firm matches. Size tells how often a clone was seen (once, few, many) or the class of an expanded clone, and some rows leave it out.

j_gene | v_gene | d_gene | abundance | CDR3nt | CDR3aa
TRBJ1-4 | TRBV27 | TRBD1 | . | TGTGCCAGCAGTTCGACTCCCGGGACAGGCAGGAAACTGTTTTTT | CASSSTPGTGRKLFF
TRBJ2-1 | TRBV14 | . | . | TGTGCCAGCAGCCAATTTCGGGGTAGGGCCTACAATGAGCAGTTCTTC | CASSQFRGRAYNEQFF
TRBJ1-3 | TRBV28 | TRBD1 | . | TGTGCCAGCAGTCCGTGGACAGGGGCTGGAAACACCATATATTTT | CASSPWTGAGNTIYF
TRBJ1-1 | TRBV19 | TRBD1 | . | TGTGCCAGTAGTGCGCAGACAGGGGTCACTGAAGCTTTCTTT | CASSAQTGVTEAFF
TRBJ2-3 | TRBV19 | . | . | TGTGCCAGTAGTATGTTAGGGACCCAACAGACAGATACGCAGTATTTT | CASSMLGTQQTDTQYF
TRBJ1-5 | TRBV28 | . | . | TGTGCCAGCAGCGCAGGGTTGGGCCAGCCCCAGCATTTT | CASSAGLGQPQHF
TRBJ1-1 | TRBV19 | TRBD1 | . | TGTGCCAGTAGTATTAAGAGGGGGACAGCCAAAAACACTGAAGCTTTCTTT | CASSIKRGTAKNTEAFF
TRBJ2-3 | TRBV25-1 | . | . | TGTGCCAGCAGTGAATACAGCACAGATACGCAGTATTTT | CASSEYSTDTQYF
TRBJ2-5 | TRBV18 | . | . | TGTGCCAGCTCCCAGGCCGCAGGGCTTACGTCAACCTCCGAGACCCAGTACTTC | CASSQAAGLTSTSETQYF
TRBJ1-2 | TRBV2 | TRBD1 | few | TGTGCCAGCAGTGGACAGGGGGCTGGTGGCTACACCTTC | CASSGQGAGGYTF
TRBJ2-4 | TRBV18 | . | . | TGTGCCAGCTCATCCCAGGACAGAAAGTACTTC | CASSSQDRKYF
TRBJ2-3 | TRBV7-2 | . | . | TGTGCCAGCAGCCTTCGACTGTCCACAGATACGCAGTATTTT | CASSLRLSTDTQYF
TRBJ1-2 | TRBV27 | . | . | TGTGCCAGCAGTTCGCGCGCAGCTAACTATGGCTACACCTTC | CASSSRAANYGYTF
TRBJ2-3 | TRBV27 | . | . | TGTGCCAGCAGTCCACCCACACTACCCACAGATACGCAGTATTTT | CASSPPTLPTDTQYF
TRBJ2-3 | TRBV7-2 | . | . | TGTGCCAGCAGCTCAGACAAGACAGACACAGATACGCAGTATTTT | CASSSDKTDTDTQYF
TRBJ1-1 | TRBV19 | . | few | TGTGCCAGTAGTAATAGACAGACCCTTGAAGCTTTCTTT | CASSNRQTLEAFF
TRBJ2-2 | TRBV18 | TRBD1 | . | TGTGCCAGCTCACGACCGGGACAGGAAACCGGGGAGCTGTTTTTT | CASSRPGQETGELFF
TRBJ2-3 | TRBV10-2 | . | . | TGCGCCAGCAGTGTAGCGGCTAGCACAGATACGCAGTATTTT | CASSVAASTDTQYF
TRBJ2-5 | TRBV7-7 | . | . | TGTGCTAGCAGCTTAGGGGCTGGGCTGGAGACCCAGTACTTC | CASSLGAGLETQYF
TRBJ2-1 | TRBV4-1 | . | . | TGCGCCAGCAGCCAAGGATCAAGGGGGTCCTACAATGAGCAGTTCTTC | CASSQGSRGSYNEQFF
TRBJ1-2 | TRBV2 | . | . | TGTGCCAGCACCATTCTACAGGGTAGCTATGGCTACACCTTC | CASTILQGSYGYTF
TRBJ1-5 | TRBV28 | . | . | TGTGCCGGAAGCAGGATCCCTAGCAATCAGCCCCAGCATTTT | CAGSRIPSNQPQHF
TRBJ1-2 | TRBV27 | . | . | TGTGCCAGCAGTCCCAGGGAATACTACTATGGCTACACCTTC | CASSPREYYYGYTF
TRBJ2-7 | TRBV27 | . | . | TGTGCCAGCAGTTTCGCACAGGGCTACGAGCAGTACTTC | CASSFAQGYEQYF
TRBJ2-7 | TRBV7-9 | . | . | TGTGCCAGCAGCTTAGTGATCGCTGGACAGAACTACGAGCAGTACTTC | CASSLVIAGQNYEQYF
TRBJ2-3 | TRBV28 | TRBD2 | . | TGTGCCAGCAGTCCGCCCGGGGTAGCGGGGTATACGCAGTATTTT | CASSPPGVAGYTQYF
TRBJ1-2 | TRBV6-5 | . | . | TGTGCCAGCAGTTACTCCCAGGGGTGGGAGAGGGGCTACACCTTC | CASSYSQGWERGYTF
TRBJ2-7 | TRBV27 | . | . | TGTGCCAGCAGTTTAGGCTACCTGACCCCCCGGCCCTACGAGCAGTACTTC | CASSLGYLTPRPYEQYF
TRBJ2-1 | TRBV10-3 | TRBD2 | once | TGTGCCATCAGTGAGTCTGGACTAGCTATTGGAACTGAGCAGTTCTTC | CAISESGLAIGTEQFF
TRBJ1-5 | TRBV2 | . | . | TGTGCCAGCAGTGCAGGGTGGGGAAATCAGCCCCAGCATTTT | CASSAGWGNQPQHF
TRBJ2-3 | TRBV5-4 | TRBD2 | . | TGTGCCAGCAGCTTCGGGACTAGCGGGAGGATCCATACGCAGTATTTT | CASSFGTSGRIHTQYF
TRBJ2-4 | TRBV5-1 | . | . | TGCGCCAGCAGCTTAGGGCCGAGAGCCAAAAACATTCAGTACTTC | CASSLGPRAKNIQYF
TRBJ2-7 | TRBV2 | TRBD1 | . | TGTGCCAGCAGTGTCCCGGGACAGGGCCCGAACCCTTACGAGCAGTACTTC | CASSVPGQGPNPYEQYF
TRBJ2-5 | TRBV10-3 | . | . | TGTGCCATCAGTGACCGTGAGACCCAGTACTTC | CAISDRETQYF
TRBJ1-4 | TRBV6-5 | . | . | TGTGCCAGCAGGGGCGTCGGGGAAAAACTGTTTTTT | CASRGVGEKLFF
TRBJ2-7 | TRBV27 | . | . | TGTGCCAGCAGTTTGGCGGCAGGGGCCGACGAGCAGTACTTC | CASSLAAGADEQYF
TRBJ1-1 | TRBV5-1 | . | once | TGCGCCAGCAGCTTGGGAGGGGGAAACACTGAAGCTTTCTTT | CASSLGGGNTEAFF